These T cell receptor beta chains were read from a single sample in a study of response to subunit inactivated influenza vaccine. Each CDR3 protein gets one entry after TCRdb re-called the RT-PCR reads with MiXCR. The sample includes under 750,000 distinct CDR3 sequences, roughly 10% seen only once; the top ten take 10%. Sequences were derived from PBMCs from blood, sampled on the day of vaccination. The receptors were sampled from a man aged 45-65 years who received an inactivated influenza vaccine. The CDR3 runs from the conserved cysteine through the conserved F or W. A D gene is named only where the DNA matches it firmly. Only part of the rows carry a size: once, few, many, or a class if the clone is expanded.

v_gene	j_gene	abundance	d_gene	CDR3nt	CDR3aa
TRBV7-6	TRBJ1-3	many	-	TGTGCCAGCAGCCCGACTCTGGGGCGCTTCTCCTCTGGAAACACCATATATTTT	CASSPTLGRFSSGNTIYF
TRBV29-1	TRBJ2-1	many	-	TGCAGCGTTGACCCCCAGCTGTTGGGCAATGAGCAGTTCTTC	CSVDPQLLGNEQFF
TRBV2	TRBJ2-5	few	-	TGTGCCGGGGAAATCGACCGGAAAGAGACCCAGTACTTC	CAGEIDRKETQYF
TRBV5-1	TRBJ2-1	-	-	TGCGCCAGCAGCTTGGCCGACGGGATCCGCAACAATGAGCAGTTCTTC	CASSLADGIRNNEQFF
TRBV10-3	TRBJ2-3	-	TRBD2	TGTGCCATCACTTCGGCTAGCGGGCGTAGCACAGATACGCAGTATTTT	CAITSASGRSTDTQYF
TRBV4-2	TRBJ2-5	-	-	TGTGCCAGCAGCCAATTACTAGGGGTGGGAGAGACCCAGTACTTC	CASSQLLGVGETQYF
TRBV15	TRBJ2-7	few	-	TGTGCCACCAGCAGAGGGGCCAGCGACGAGCAGTACTTC	CATSRGASDEQYF
TRBV4-1	TRBJ1-1	many	TRBD1	TGCGCCAGCAGCCACGGGACAGCGGAGGGAGCTTTCTTT	CASSHGTAEGAFF
TRBV5-1	TRBJ2-5	-	-	TGCGCCAGCAGCTTGGGGGACGGTCCCCACGAGACCCAGTACTTC	CASSLGDGPHETQYF
TRBV7-8	TRBJ1-3	few	-	TGTGCCAGCAGCTTAGTTTCCCAGGGGAACACCATATATTTT	CASSLVSQGNTIYF
TRBV5-6	TRBJ2-2	many	TRBD1	TGTGCCAGCAGCTTGGCCTGGGACAGGGGGTTCACCGGGGAGCTGTTTTTT	CASSLAWDRGFTGELFF
TRBV29-1	TRBJ2-2	few	TRBD2	TGCAGCGTCGGAACTAGCGGGAGGGCCGGGACCGGGGAGCTGTTTTTT	CSVGTSGRAGTGELFF
TRBV20-1	TRBJ1-1	-	TRBD1	TGCAGTGCTAGAGGACAGGGGGATGCTTTCTTT	CSARGQGDAFF
TRBV7-3	TRBJ1-1	-	-	TGTGCCAGCAGCTTACGACGGCTCAACACTGAAGCTTTCTTT	CASSLRRLNTEAFF
TRBV15	TRBJ2-6	few	-	TGTGCCACCAGCAGAGATGAAAGCTCTGGGGCCAACGTCCTGACTTTC	CATSRDESSGANVLTF
TRBV19	TRBJ1-2	few	-	TGTGCCAGTAGTATAGTTGGGAGGAAAGATGGCTACACCTTC	CASSIVGRKDGYTF
TRBV20-1	TRBJ2-2	few	TRBD2	TGCAGTGCTAGAGAGGCGACTAGCGGCCCCTTCACCGGGGAGCTGTTTTTT	CSAREATSGPFTGELFF
TRBV10-3	TRBJ2-5	few	TRBD2	TGTGCCATCAGCGGGGATTCTAGCGGGGGGACCCAAGAGACCCAGTACTTC	CAISGDSSGGTQETQYF
TRBV7-4	TRBJ2-6	-	-	TGTGCCAGCTGCTTAACGGGGCACTTAATCTCTGGGGCCAACGTCCTGACTTTC	CASCLTGHLISGANVLTF
TRBV7-9	TRBJ1-2	many	TRBD1	TGTGCCAGCAGCCTCGGACAGGGTTTCGGCTACACCTTC	CASSLGQGFGYTF
TRBV18	TRBJ2-2	-	TRBD1	TGTGCCAGCTCACCGAGACAGGGGGTGAGCACCGGGGAGCTGTTTTTT	CASSPRQGVSTGELFF
TRBV18	TRBJ1-2	-	TRBD1	TGTGCCAGCTCACCAGCAACCTCCCGGACAGGGGGTAATGGCTACACCTTC	CASSPATSRTGGNGYTF
TRBV5-5	TRBJ2-5	few	-	TGTGCCAGCAGCTTGGTGGGGGGAGCCCTCCAAGAGACCCAGTACTTC	CASSLVGGALQETQYF
TRBV20-1	TRBJ1-5	many	-	TGCAGTGCTAGCCCTGTGGGGAGTTATAGCAATCAGCCCCAGCATTTT	CSASPVGSYSNQPQHF
TRBV13	TRBJ2-5	-	-	TGTGCCAGCAGCCGATGGGACGGGCAAGAGACCCAGTACTTC	CASSRWDGQETQYF
TRBV5-1	TRBJ1-2	-	TRBD1	TGCGCCAGCAGCGCCCAGGGGGCGCGTGGCTACACCTTC	CASSAQGARGYTF
TRBV7-6	TRBJ2-1	few	TRBD1	TGTGCCAGCAGCGCCAAAAACAGGGGTAACGAGCAGTTCTTC	CASSAKNRGNEQFF
TRBV6-5	TRBJ2-2	-	-	TGTGCCAGCAGTTACGGGGCGGGAACCCCTACGAACACCGGGGAGCTGTTTTTT	CASSYGAGTPTNTGELFF
TRBV7-9	TRBJ2-5	-	TRBD2	TGTGCCAGCAGCCGGGGGACTAGCAGAGAGACCCAGTACTTC	CASSRGTSRETQYF
TRBV5-6	TRBJ2-1	few	-	TGTGCCAGCACAACGACTAGTACACAGTGGAATGAGCAGTTCTTC	CASTTTSTQWNEQFF
TRBV6-2/TRBV6-3	TRBJ1-4	-	-	TGTGCCAGCAGTGGACTCGGGACGACGGAACTGTTTTTT	CASSGLGTTELFF
TRBV29-1	TRBJ2-1	-	-	TGCAGCGTAGTCTATACGAGCTATGAGCAGTTCTTC	CSVVYTSYEQFF
TRBV5-1	TRBJ1-1	few	-	TGCGCCAGCAGGCGGGGTCCGGGACGGATGAACACTGAAGCTTTCTTT	CASRRGPGRMNTEAFF
TRBV23-1	TRBJ2-7	once	-	TGCGCCAGCAACGGGACCCCAGAAGACGAGCAGTACTTC	CASNGTPEDEQYF
TRBV29-1	TRBJ1-2	many	-	TGCAGCGTTGAAGATTGGGGGGCTGGGTATGGCTACACCTTC	CSVEDWGAGYGYTF
TRBV5-1	TRBJ2-3	few	TRBD1	TGCGCCAGCAGCGCGCCCCGGGACAGGGCAACTAGCACAGATACGCAGTATTTT	CASSAPRDRATSTDTQYF